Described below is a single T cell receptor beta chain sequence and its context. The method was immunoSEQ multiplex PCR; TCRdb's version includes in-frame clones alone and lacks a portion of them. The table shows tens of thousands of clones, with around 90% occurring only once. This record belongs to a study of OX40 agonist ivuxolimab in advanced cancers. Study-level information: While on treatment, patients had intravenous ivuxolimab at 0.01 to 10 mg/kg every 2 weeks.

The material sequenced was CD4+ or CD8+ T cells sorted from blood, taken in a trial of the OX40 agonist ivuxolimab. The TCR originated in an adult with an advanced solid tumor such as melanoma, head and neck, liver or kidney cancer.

The CDR3 here is CASSLGSYNEQFF. CDR3 DNA: TGTGCCAGCAGCTTAGGGAGTTACAATGAGCAGTTCTTC. The V call is TRBV7-9, the J call TRBJ2-1; D remains unclear. This CDR3 spans 13 amino acids. Trimming cost V 1 base and J 4 bases, with 5 bases left between them. Germline CDR1 reads SEHNR; CDR2 reads FQNEAQ (reference sequence).